Listed here are 25 T cell receptor beta chains from one sample, sequenced in a study of T cell responses to AZD1222 COVID-19 vaccine (dated by TCRdb to the early 2020s). The time point label, as the study defines it: baseline before first vaccination. The library was generated by the immunoSEQ multiplex PCR assay. In its TCRdb copy, this immuneACCESS table keeps in-frame sequences only and misses some clones. Where compared with another copy, unresolved V genes explain less than half of these, and the others have no known cause. Present in this sample are about 120,000 clones, approximately 89% of which were seen just once. The top ten constitute roughly a tenth of the sample. Specimen: peripheral blood, collected on day 0 of AZD1222 vaccination. The receptors come from an adult in good health.

The V gene is TRBV5-1, the J gene TRBJ1-1, with 9 bases identical to TRBD1. From germline, CDR1 is SGHRS and CDR2 YFSETQ. Losses at the gene ends were 2 bases for V and 3 bases for J; bases not matched to a gene: 2. CDR3 length: 14 residues. The CDR3 region is CASSLQGAYTEAFF. CDR3 sequence (DNA): TGCGCCAGCAGCTTACAGGGGGCCTACACTGAAGCTTTCTTT.

The J gene is TRBJ2-7, the V gene TRBV21-1; the DNA was not compared with TRBD1, the D call given in the table. TRBV21-1 is a pseudogene locus. The CDR3 totals 15 residues. CDR3 sequence: CASSKFGRASYEQYF. CDR3 nucleotides: TGTGCCAGCAGCAAATTCGGCAGGGCCTCCTACGAGCAGTACTTC.

The J gene is TRBJ1-2, the V gene TRBV12-3 or TRBV12-4, with D uncertain. The CDR3 has 11 amino acids. With 5 bases removed from V and 7 bases from J, the gap between germline ends came to 8 bases. The CDR3 here is CASSPRGGYTF. The CDR3 DNA reads TGTGCCAGCAGTCCACGGGGTGGCTACACCTTC.

This chain joins TRBV6-5 and TRBJ1-1, with a possible D match to TRBD1 (6 bases). This CDR3 has 11 residues. Germline CDR1 reads MNHEY; CDR2 reads SVGAGI. Trimming shortened V by 6 bases and J by 7 bases, and 9 bases separated the two germline ends. CDR3 sequence (DNA): TGTGCCAGCAGAACGACAGGTGAAGCTTTCTTT. Its protein is CASRTTGEAFF.

As to this clone: This specimen includes other DNA sequences encoding the same CDR3. The gene calls are TRBV6-2 or TRBV6-3 and TRBJ1-5; maybe TRBD1 (5 bases). Trimming cost V 5 bases and J 5 bases, with 7 bases left between them. Germline CDR1 reads MNHEY; CDR2 reads SVGEGT. The CDR3 spans 12 residues. This CDR3 reads CASSPRDQPQHF. The DNA of the CDR3 is TGTGCCAGCAGTCCCAGGGATCAGCCCCAGCATTTT.

The chain couples TRBV10-3 to TRBJ2-2; tentatively, D is TRBD1 (6 bases). Germline values: CDR1 ENHRY, CDR2 SYGVKD. CDR3 size: 15 residues. V lost 10 bases, J lost 2 bases, and 17 bases lay in between. CDR3 bases: TGTGCCACCAGAGACGGACAGTTAAACACCGGGGAGCTGTTTTTT. The encoded protein is CATRDGQLNTGELFF.

The V and J genes are TRBV19 and TRBJ1-5, with D uncertain. This CDR3 comprises 13 residues. V was shortened by 5 bases and J by 2 bases, with 7 bases between the two germline ends. Germline-derived CDR1 and CDR2 are LNHDA and SQIVND (reference sequence). The chain's CDR3 is CASSVGGNQPQHF. DNA of the CDR3: TGTGCCAGTAGTGTGGGAGGCAATCAGCCCCAGCATTTT.

V is TRBV7-9 and J is TRBJ1-1; D gene uncertain. V was pared by 4 bases and J by 12 bases, with 21 bases between. The germline V gene has CDR1 SEHNR and CDR2 FQNEAQ (reference sequence). This CDR3 is built from 14 residues. This chain's CDR3 is CASSSRRGGLSTFF. The CDR3 DNA reads TGTGCCAGCAGCTCCCGCCGGGGAGGGTTGTCTACTTTCTTT.

This rearrangement joins TRBV4-2 to TRBJ1-2; D unclear. This CDR3 has 17 amino acids. V gave up 2 bases and J gave up 5 bases, with 21 bases separating them. Germline CDR1 and CDR2: LGHNA and YNFKEQ. The CDR3 coding sequence is TGTGCCAGCAGCCAATGGTGGGTGGCTAGACGGGATTATGGCTACACCTTC. Translating gives CASSQWWVARRDYGYTF.

J is TRBJ1-2 and V is TRBV12-3 or TRBV12-4; D is ambiguous. V dropped 6 bases and J dropped 2 bases, with 10 bases sitting between them. This CDR3 has 13 amino acids. CDR3 in amino acids: CASSPGNNYGYTF. The CDR3 nucleotides read TGTGCCAGCAGCCCCGGGAACAACTATGGCTACACCTTC.

V and J are TRBV7-3 and TRBJ2-7, with D tentatively TRBD1 or TRBD2 (6 bases each). CDR3 length: 18 residues. Germline CDR1 SGHTA, CDR2 FQGTGA. Trimming shortened V by 5 bases and J by 2 bases, and 25 bases separated the two germline ends. DNA for the CDR3: TGTGCCAGCAGCCTAGGGGGTGGGAGGCGCCTGACGCCCTACGAGCAGTACTTC. Its protein is CASSLGGGRRLTPYEQYF.

This clone came up many times. The V gene is TRBV21-1, the J gene TRBJ1-2; the table calls TRBD1, which could not be checked here. TRBV21-1 is a recognized pseudogene. The CDR3 runs 16 residues. CDR3 sequence: CASSRSDTRKDYGYTF. The CDR3 DNA sequence: TGTGCCAGCAGCAGATCGGACACCCGGAAGGACTATGGCTACACCTTC.

The CDR3 loop is CASSLGVGSETQYF. Written as DNA, the CDR3 is TGCGCCAGCAGCTTAGGGGTCGGGTCAGAGACCCAGTACTTC. V gene TRBV5-1 combines with J gene TRBJ2-5; the D gene is possibly TRBD1 (5 bases). Trimming stripped 2 bases from V and 4 bases from J, with 12 bases between. This CDR3 is 14 amino acids long. Germline V gene lookup returns CDR1 SGHRS and CDR2 YFSETQ.

The genes are TRBV9 and TRBJ2-7; TRBD1 is a possible D gene (6 bases). The CDR3 consists of 16 residues. V was cut by 0 bases and J by 7 bases, with 20 bases left in between. Germline CDR1 reads SGDLS; CDR2 reads YYNGEE. CDR3 sequence: CASSVVRQASMGEQYF. The CDR3 DNA reads as TGTGCCAGCAGCGTAGTCCGACAGGCTTCTATGGGGGAGCAGTACTTC.

The genes are TRBV9 and TRBJ2-5, with D uncertain. This CDR3 has 13 residues. Germline assignment: CDR1 SGDLS and CDR2 YYNGEE. V lost 0 bases and J 7 bases, leaving 10 bases between the germline ends. The DNA for the CDR3 is TGTGCCAGCAGCGTAGGGCTAGAAGGGACCCAGTACTTC. Residues: CASSVGLEGTQYF.

This clone was seen just once. The chain combines TRBV5-5 with TRBJ1-2; perhaps TRBD1 as D (5 bases). Trimming cost V 0 bases and J 0 bases, with 15 bases left between them. The CDR3 has 17 residues. CDR1 is SGHKS, CDR2 YYEKEE, per germline (reference sequence). The CDR3 sequence is CASSLAAGPLANYGYTF. Here the CDR3 DNA reads TGTGCCAGCAGCTTGGCGGCAGGGCCCTTAGCTAACTATGGCTACACCTTC.

This chain joins TRBV24-1 and TRBJ2-1; 8 nucleotides line up with TRBD2. Germline V gene sequence: CDR1 KGHDR, CDR2 SFDVKD. CDR3 size: 16 residues. The junction had 8 bases not matched to a gene; V was cut back by 3 bases and J by 5 bases. The CDR3 is CATSDRGLAQDNEQFF. The CDR3 coding sequence is TGTGCCACCAGTGATCGTGGACTAGCACAAGACAATGAGCAGTTCTTC.

The chain employs TRBV29-1 and TRBJ2-5; no firm D call. The CDR3 has 10 residues. Germline CDR1 reads SQVTM; CDR2 reads ANQGSEA. V dropped 7 bases and J dropped 4 bases, with 7 bases sitting between them. The CDR3 nucleotides read TGCAGCGGTCAGTTAGAGACCCAGTACTTC. Amino acids: CSGQLETQYF.

The chain has TRBV28 and TRBJ1-2; TRBD1 aligns across 8 bases. CDR3 length equals 15 residues. The germline CDR1 and CDR2 sequences are MDHEN and SYDVKM. The V gene end was trimmed by 4 bases and the J gene end by 7 bases; junction bases not matched to a gene: 11. The CDR3: CASSSPTGVIGGYTF. DNA for the CDR3: TGTGCCAGCAGTTCCCCGACAGGGGTAATAGGTGGCTACACCTTC.

The chain joins TRBV6-5 to TRBJ2-5; 12 positions match TRBD2. V was pared by 6 bases and J by 5 bases, with 7 bases of the junction left unmatched. The CDR3 contains 15 residues. The germline V gene has CDR1 MNHEY and CDR2 SVGAGI. CDR3 nucleotide sequence: TGTGCCAGCAGCAATCTAGCGGGAGGGCCGGAGACCCAGTACTTC. Translated, it gives CASSNLAGGPETQYF.

The chain uses TRBV30 and TRBJ1-5; D is perhaps TRBD1 (5 bases). This CDR3 has 14 residues. With 2 bases removed from V and 3 bases from J, the gap between germline ends came to 11 bases. CDR1 is GTSNPN, CDR2 SVGIG, per germline (reference sequence). The CDR3 loop reads CAWSLGPNNQPQHF. DNA of the CDR3: TGTGCCTGGAGTTTGGGACCGAACAATCAGCCCCAGCATTTT.

This rearrangement joins TRBV5-1 to TRBJ2-2; D perhaps matches TRBD2 (6 bases). CDR1 is SGHRS, CDR2 YFSETQ, per germline. The CDR3 has 14 amino acids. Trimming stripped 0 bases from V and 6 bases from J, with 9 bases between. CDR3 region: CASSLVGGPGELFF. In DNA form, the CDR3 reads TGCGCCAGCAGCTTGGTGGGGGGACCCGGGGAGCTGTTTTTT.

The chain employs TRBV6-5 and TRBJ2-4, with a tentative D call TRBD2 (6 bases). Germline loops: CDR1 MNHEY, CDR2 SVGAGI. The V and J ends lost 6 bases and 0 bases respectively, with 12 bases between them. The CDR3 has 15 residues. The CDR3 spells CASREGFIAKNIQYF. CDR3 sequence (DNA): TGTGCCAGCAGGGAGGGTTTCATAGCCAAAAACATTCAGTACTTC.

The V call is TRBV5-1, the J call TRBJ1-2; 7 nucleotides agree with TRBD1. The germline V gene has CDR1 SGHRS and CDR2 YFSETQ. V shed 4 bases and J 3 bases; nucleotides not matched to a gene: 12. This CDR3 is built from 16 residues. Here the CDR3 DNA reads TGCGCCAGCAGCCCGGGGGAGCGGGACAGCCACTATGGCTACACCTTC. It is translated as CASSPGERDSHYGYTF.

The chain is built from TRBV4-1 and TRBJ2-5; the D gene is possibly TRBD1 (6 bases). This CDR3 contains 14 residues. Trimming stripped 3 bases from V and 2 bases from J, with 10 bases between. The germline gives CDR1 MGHRA, CDR2 YSYEKL. CDR3 coding DNA: TGCGCCAGCAGCCACTCGGACAGACAAGAGACCCAGTACTTC. Translating gives CASSHSDRQETQYF.